The TCR beta chain described here comes from a study of blood T cells in healthy people across ages. Combining a sample-barcoded 5' primer with a J-beta primer mix, a second PCR ran for roughly 6 to 11 cycles. CDR3-containing paired-end reads numbered at least 2.5 million in each sample. MiXCR, run by TCRdb on the 5' RACE reads, gives a single entry per CDR3 protein. The sample holds some 1.8 million distinct CDR3 sequences, 30% to 40% seen once. The CDR3 extends over 14 amino acids. The germline V gene encodes CDR1 MNHEY and CDR2 SVGAGI. The germline V and J ends were trimmed by 4 bases and 4 bases, with 13 bases remaining between them.

The rearrangement joins TRBV6-5 to TRBJ2-5; D might be TRBD2 (5 bases). The source is a human donor in good health. The sequenced sample was blood. The CDR3 is CASSSGWNLETQYF. The CDR3 DNA follows: TGTGCCAGCAGTTCGGGGTGGAACCTAGAGACCCAGTACTTC.